This T cell receptor (beta chain) was sequenced in a study of shared clonotypes between healthy human individuals. Study-wide points: Compared with memory subsets, naive subsets generally had larger estimated richness.

Notes on this clone: Its antigen is as yet unknown. This specimen includes other DNA sequences encoding the same CDR3.

Selected positively for CCR7 and CD45RO-negative, naive CD8 cells excluded terminally differentiated effector memory CD45RA+ cells. The authors distributed each subset's genomic DNA evenly over several immunoSEQ plates. The authors' processing: ImmunoSEQ supplied junction-only sequences lacking quality scores, so filtering was different. Produced via immunoSEQ multiplex PCR; TCRdb's table is partial and in-frame only. Clone size and V and J calls were adopted from that table, with D and trimming inferred from the DNA. The table shows around 650,000 clones, with around 96% occurring only once. Trimming shortened V by 6 bases and J by 1 base, and 9 bases separated the two germline ends. The CDR3 covers 13 residues. Germline V lookup: CDR1 MDHEN, CDR2 SYDVKM.

This rearrangement joins TRBV28 to TRBJ1-1; D may be TRBD1 (5 bases). The specimen was naive CD8+ T cells sorted from blood. The sequence was obtained from a woman younger than 45 in good health. The CDR3 loop is CASSRDGNTEAFF. Written as DNA, the CDR3 is TGTGCCAGCAGCAGGGACGGGAACACTGAAGCTTTCTTT.